This is a list of T cell receptor beta chains from one sample in a study of patients and donors after allogeneic stem cell transplantation. TCRdb called the RT-PCR reads again in MiXCR, with one record for every CDR3 protein. In the table there are more than 850,000 distinct CDR3 sequences, about a sixth of which are singletons. The sample comprised blood, either unsorted or a sorted T cell fraction (not recorded which). These receptors originate from a human donor who was either an allogeneic HSCT recipient or a stem cell or donor lymphocyte infusion donor (not recorded which). It is not recorded whose cells these are; they may come from a transplant donor. Each CDR3 is given with its conserved first and last residue. Fields, in order: D gene, clone size, J gene, V gene, CDR3 protein, CDR3 DNA. D genes are given only for firm matches. Only some rows state a clone size, as once, few, many or a class for expanded clones.

TRBD1,.,TRBJ2-7,TRBV27,CASRPGQGLNEQYF,TGTGCCAGCAGGCCGGGACAGGGATTGAACGAGCAGTACTTC
TRBD1,.,TRBJ1-5,TRBV12-3/TRBV12-4,CASSSGGGGGNQPQHF,TGTGCCAGCAGTTCAGGGGGCGGAGGTGGCAATCAGCCCCAGCATTTT
.,few,TRBJ2-1,TRBV14,CASSPEGHYASNEQFF,TGTGCCAGCAGCCCCGAGGGACACTATGCGTCCAATGAGCAGTTCTTC
TRBD1,many,TRBJ1-2,TRBV18,CASSPPGQGNYGYTF,TGTGCCAGCAGTCCTCCGGGACAGGGGAACTATGGCTACACCTTC
TRBD2,few,TRBJ2-7,TRBV27,CASSLALGVAGVKYEQYF,TGTGCCAGCAGTTTAGCCCTCGGGGTAGCGGGAGTCAAATACGAGCAGTACTTC
TRBD2,few,TRBJ2-2,TRBV6-5,CASSYPLAGGGGELFF,TGTGCCAGCAGTTACCCCCTAGCGGGGGGCGGAGGGGAGCTGTTTTTT
TRBD2,few,TRBJ2-7,TRBV10-3,CAISVREGQVYEQYF,TGTGCCATCAGTGTAAGGGAGGGTCAAGTCTACGAGCAGTACTTC
TRBD1,.,TRBJ2-2,TRBV6-5,CASSLRGQGWELFF,TGTGCCAGCAGTTTAAGGGGGCAAGGGTGGGAGCTGTTTTTT
.,few,TRBJ1-1,TRBV20-1,CSARDRSEAFF,TGCAGTGCTAGAGATCGTAGTGAAGCTTTCTTT
.,few,TRBJ1-1,TRBV6-1,CASSNPNSREAFF,TGTGCCAGCAGCAACCCGAACAGTAGAGAGGCTTTCTTT
.,few,TRBJ1-1,TRBV20-1,CSARQAFF,TGCAGTGCTAGACAAGCTTTCTTT
.,.,TRBJ1-5,TRBV7-3,CASSLGGGVQPQHF,TGTGCCAGCAGCTTAGGAGGGGGGGTTCAGCCCCAGCATTTT
.,.,TRBJ1-4,TRBV29-1,CSATVAALREKLFF,TGCAGCGCCACGGTGGCAGCACTACGGGAAAAACTGTTTTTT
TRBD1,few,TRBJ2-4,TRBV12-3/TRBV12-4,CASSLAGTGVVSDKNIQYF,TGTGCCAGCAGTTTAGCGGGGACAGGGGTTGTTTCAGACAAAAACATTCAGTACTTC
.,few,TRBJ2-7,TRBV7-9,CASSLGRQSYEQYF,TGTGCCAGCAGCTTAGGTAGGCAGTCCTACGAGCAGTACTTC
.,few,TRBJ1-2,TRBV9,CASSVNPGGVDTSYTF,TGTGCCAGCAGCGTAAACCCGGGCGGAGTGGACACGAGCTACACCTTC
TRBD1,.,TRBJ2-1,TRBV5-5,CASSLDRGYYNEQFF,TGTGCCAGCAGCTTGGACAGGGGATATTACAATGAGCAGTTCTTC
.,few,TRBJ1-3,TRBV20-1,CSAKVLDIAGNTIYF,TGCAGTGCTAAGGTTCTCGATATCGCTGGAAACACCATATATTTT
.,.,TRBJ2-7,TRBV20-1,CSAPTGRDNEQYF,TGCAGTGCCCCGACAGGGAGGGACAACGAGCAGTACTTC
.,few,TRBJ2-2,TRBV4-3,CASSQYPGAANTGELFF,TGCGCCAGCAGCCAATACCCAGGAGCCGCGAACACCGGGGAGCTGTTTTTT
.,few,TRBJ1-5,TRBV11-2,CASSLAQSGQPQHF,TGTGCCAGCAGCTTAGCCCAATCTGGCCAGCCCCAGCATTTT
.,few,TRBJ2-1,TRBV6-6,CASSAIYNEQFF,TGTGCCAGCAGCGCTATCTACAATGAGCAGTTCTTC
TRBD2,.,TRBJ2-5,TRBV3-1,CASSQVREGVDSETQYF,TGTGCCAGCAGCCAAGTTAGGGAGGGAGTCGATTCGGAGACCCAGTACTTC
.,many,TRBJ1-4,TRBV12-3/TRBV12-4,CASSYGGPIRNEKLFF,TGTGCCAGCAGTTACGGGGGACCGATAAGGAATGAAAAACTGTTTTTT
.,.,TRBJ1-1,TRBV20-1,CSARDGTVWTAFF,TGCAGTGCTAGAGATGGAACAGTCTGGACAGCTTTCTTT
.,.,TRBJ1-2,TRBV6-2/TRBV6-3,CASSYGLVFGYTF,TGTGCCAGCAGTTACGGTCTGGTGTTCGGCTACACCTTC
.,.,TRBJ1-1,TRBV28,CASSQDKGGASFTEAFF,TGTGCCAGCAGTCAAGACAAGGGGGGGGCGAGTTTCACTGAAGCTTTCTTT
.,.,TRBJ1-5,TRBV6-2/TRBV6-3,CASSYSRGEQPQHF,TGTGCCAGCAGTTACTCACGGGGTGAACAGCCCCAGCATTTT
TRBD2,.,TRBJ2-1,TRBV3-1,CASSQDRSGVDGEQFF,TGTGCCAGCAGCCAAGATAGGAGCGGGGTGGACGGTGAGCAGTTCTTC
.,.,TRBJ1-5,TRBV2,CASSSRQQYSNQPQHF,TGTGCCAGCAGTTCGCGCCAACAGTATAGCAATCAGCCCCAGCATTTT
.,few,TRBJ2-7,TRBV9,CASSVDLRTYEQYF,TGTGCCAGCAGCGTAGACCTTAGAACCTACGAGCAGTACTTC
.,.,TRBJ2-7,TRBV27,CASSPSSRPVYEQYF,TGTGCCAGCAGTCCCTCCTCCCGGCCGGTCTACGAGCAGTACTTC
.,.,TRBJ1-1,TRBV9,CASSALGGERGEAFF,TGTGCCAGCAGCGCCCTTGGGGGAGAACGTGGTGAAGCTTTCTTT
.,few,TRBJ2-2,TRBV9,CASSVLAEGTGELFF,TGTGCCAGCAGCGTATTGGCCGAAGGGACCGGGGAGCTGTTTTTT
TRBD2,.,TRBJ2-7,TRBV18,CASSPRGGLAGEQYF,TGTGCCAGCTCACCACGGGGGGGACTAGCTGGAGAGCAGTACTTC
.,many,TRBJ2-7,TRBV29-1,CSVRGGPSYEQYF,TGCAGCGTTAGGGGGGGCCCCTCCTACGAGCAGTACTTC
.,many,TRBJ1-5,TRBV12-3/TRBV12-4,CASSLGLAAQPQHF,TGTGCCAGCAGCTTGGGGCTAGCGGCTCAGCCCCAGCATTTT
TRBD1,.,TRBJ2-7,TRBV18,CASSRTGGASYEQYF,TGTGCCAGCTCACGGACAGGGGGCGCGTCTTACGAGCAGTACTTC
.,.,TRBJ1-1,TRBV30,CAWSYRANTEAFF,TGTGCCTGGTCCTACAGGGCTAACACTGAAGCTTTCTTT
.,.,TRBJ2-7,TRBV5-1,CASSLDMGAESSYEQYF,TGCGCCAGCAGCTTGGATATGGGGGCCGAGAGCTCCTACGAGCAGTACTTC